Shown below are 22 T cell receptor beta chains from a single sample sequenced in a study of T-cell memory formation after mild COVID-19 (dated by TCRdb to about 2021). Library preparation used 5' RACE. The instrument was an Illumina NovaSeq 6000. The public reads were reprocessed in TCRdb via fastp at Q25 and MiXCR, keeping in-frame beta chains. For every CDR3 protein sequence, its rows merge into one entry that carries the most common genes and DNA. This sample has 15,000 to 20,000 distinct CDR3 sequences in its table, and 23% of those were observed once. The ten largest clonotypes hold 50% to 60% of the sample. The sequencing sample was made of PBMCs or a T cell subset sorted from them (not recorded which). All receptors come from a man younger than 30 who had mild COVID-19 (a few samples of this study predate the infection). The sample titles of this study are shuffled in the database, so cell type and time point are left out; the donor was told from shared clones.

This clonotype was observed many times. This chain connects TRBV20-1 to TRBJ2-2, with D tentatively TRBD1 (5 bases). V was cut by 6 bases and J by 4 bases, with 12 bases left in between. The germline CDR1 and CDR2 sequences are DFQATT and SNEGSKA (reference sequence). The CDR3 runs 13 residues. The CDR3: CSAPTASTGELFF. In DNA, the CDR3 is TGCAGTGCCCCGACAGCGAGCACCGGGGAGCTGTTTTTT.

At least ten counts were recorded for this clonotype. The rearrangement joins TRBV4-2 to TRBJ2-3; no firm D call. This CDR3 has 16 amino acids. Germline assignment: CDR1 LGHNA and CDR2 YNFKEQ. V was trimmed by 3 bases and J by 2 bases, leaving 15 bases between them. This chain's CDR3 is CASSHDLVGSTDTQYF. In DNA form, the CDR3 reads TGTGCCAGCAGCCATGATCTAGTGGGGTCCACAGATACGCAGTATTTT.

The genes are TRBV7-2 and TRBJ2-5; D is unresolved. Germline CDR1 is SGHTA and CDR2 is FQGNSA. This CDR3 has 11 residues. V was cut by 3 bases and J by 4 bases, with 3 bases left in between. The DNA of the CDR3 is TGTGCCAGCAGCTTGACAGAGACCCAGTACTTC. This encodes CASSLTETQYF.

The chain joins TRBV12-3 or TRBV12-4 to TRBJ1-2; 10 nucleotides line up with TRBD1. J lost 8 bases, V lost 5 bases, and 8 bases had no gene match. The CDR3 consists of 14 residues. The CDR3: CASSLTGGSWGYTF. CDR3 in DNA: TGTGCCAGCAGTCTGACAGGGGGCAGCTGGGGCTACACCTTC.

This clonotype came up many times. The chain links TRBV7-4 to TRBJ2-3, with 7 positions matching TRBD2. Germline V gene lookup returns CDR1 SGHVT and CDR2 SQSDAQ. This CDR3 spans 18 amino acids. V was clipped by 9 bases and J by 2 bases; unmatched bases: 20. This CDR3 reads CARALRAATGTTTDTQYF. CDR3 bases: TGTGCCAGGGCACTGAGGGCTGCTACCGGGACTACCACAGATACGCAGTATTTT.

V and J are TRBV4-3 and TRBJ1-3, with D hard to call. CDR1 and CDR2 (germline): LGHNA, YSLEER. Trimming left V 0 bases short and J 7 bases short, with 25 bases between. This CDR3 spans 19 amino acids. Here the CDR3 reads CASSQESLSSLKTYNTIYF. The DNA for the CDR3 is TGCGCCAGCAGCCAAGAGTCCTTGAGCTCTCTCAAGACCTACAACACCATATATTTT.

This clonotype was seen only a few times. The chain combines TRBV6-5 with TRBJ1-6; the D gene is possibly TRBD1 (5 bases). With 1 base removed from V and 8 bases from J, the gap between germline ends came to 24 bases. The CDR3 contains 19 residues. CDR1 and CDR2 (germline): MNHEY, SVGAGI. CDR3 region: CASSYWNPGTPGDDSPLHF. The DNA for the CDR3 is TGTGCCAGCAGTTACTGGAACCCCGGGACTCCGGGCGACGATTCACCCCTCCACTTT.

This clonotype has ten or more counts. The V call is TRBV7-2, the J call TRBJ2-3; the D gene is possibly TRBD2 (6 bases). Trimming pared 3 bases from V and 1 base from J, leaving 8 bases between. The CDR3 loop spans 14 amino acids. CDR1 and CDR2 from the germline V gene are SGHTA and FQGNSA. CDR3 nucleotide sequence: TGTGCCAGCAGCTTTTGGGGGGGCACAGATACGCAGTATTTT. This translates into CASSFWGGTDTQYF.

This clonotype was seen a handful of times. This sequence joins TRBV6-1 and TRBJ1-3; 7 bases align to TRBD1. Unmatched junction bases numbered 5, after V lost 4 bases and J lost 8 bases. Germline V gene data show CDR1 as MNHNS and CDR2 as SASEGT. The CDR3 contains 13 residues. Here the CDR3 reads CASSVRDRYTIYF. CDR3 DNA sequence: TGTGCCAGCAGTGTACGGGACAGATACACCATATATTTT.

In this sample, this clonotype turned up many times. The J gene is TRBJ2-7, the V gene TRBV20-1; perhaps TRBD2 as D (5 bases). Germline-derived CDR1 and CDR2 are DFQATT and SNEGSKA (reference sequence). The CDR3 length is 14 residues. V lost 2 bases and J lost 0, with 11 bases in between. In DNA form, the CDR3 reads TGCAGTGCTAGATCTGCCGGGGTCTCCTACGAGCAGTACTTC. As protein: CSARSAGVSYEQYF.

The chain combines TRBV6-5 with TRBJ2-3, with D perhaps matching TRBD1 (5 bases). The germline V gene has CDR1 MNHEY and CDR2 SVGAGI. V lost 2 bases and J lost 0, with 6 bases in between. The CDR3 runs 14 residues. As DNA, the CDR3 is TGTGCCAGCAGTTACGGGGCTAGCACAGATACGCAGTATTTT. It translates to CASSYGASTDTQYF.

This clonotype was seen only a few times. For the CDR3, the DNA is TGTGCCAGCAGCTCGGGGAGGACAGGGATCTACGAGCAGTACGTC. Its protein product is CASSSGRTGIYEQYV. The chain joins TRBV7-6 to TRBJ2-7, with 8 bases that match TRBD1. The V and J ends lost 4 bases and 3 bases, in that order; junction bases with no gene match: 8. The length of the CDR3 is 15 residues. Germline-derived CDR1 and CDR2 are SGHVS and FNYEAQ.

The chain employs TRBV7-9 and TRBJ2-7, with D unclear. The CDR3 length is 14 residues. The V end lost 5 bases, the J end lost 3 bases, and 14 bases lay between the germline ends. From germline, CDR1 is SEHNR and CDR2 FQNEAQ (reference sequence). CDR3 coding DNA: TGTGCCAGCAGCCCCCCTACAGTGGTCTACGAGCAGTACGTC. Translation gives CASSPPTVVYEQYV.

This clonotype has just one count. V is TRBV12-3 or TRBV12-4 and J is TRBJ2-3, with D perhaps matching TRBD1 (6 bases). The ends were cut back, 0 bases at V and 4 bases at J, with 8 bases in the middle. There are 14 residues in the CDR3. CDR3: CASSLAQGPDTQYF. The CDR3 DNA reads as TGTGCCAGCAGTTTAGCTCAGGGGCCAGATACGCAGTATTTT.

There are a few counts of this clonotype. The chain joins TRBV18 to TRBJ2-5; D gene ambiguous. Germline V gene lookup returns CDR1 KGHSH and CDR2 LQKENI. Trimming cost V 1 base and J 1 base, with 7 bases left between them. The CDR3 consists of 14 residues. The CDR3 protein is CASSPLRGQETQYF. CDR3 sequence (DNA): TGTGCCAGCTCACCACTCCGAGGCCAAGAGACCCAGTACTTC.

This CDR3 is CSARGGAYEQYF. In nucleotides, the CDR3 is TGCAGTGCTAGAGGAGGGGCCTACGAGCAGTACTTC. The chain carries TRBV20-1 and TRBJ2-7; either TRBD1 or TRBD2 may supply D (5 bases each). Trimming removed 1 base at V and 2 bases at J, with 6 bases between. Germline V gene data show CDR1 as DFQATT and CDR2 as SNEGSKA (reference sequence). This CDR3 spans 12 amino acids.

This clonotype was found a few times. The chain links TRBV4-2 to TRBJ2-5; D gene ambiguous. V was shortened by 4 bases and J by 5 bases, with 17 bases between the two germline ends. This CDR3 is 15 amino acids long. Per the germline V gene, CDR1 is LGHNA and CDR2 is YNFKEQ. The CDR3 DNA sequence: TGTGCCAGCAGCCGTACGGGCTCCTTAAGGGAGACCCAGTACTTC. Amino acid sequence: CASSRTGSLRETQYF.

There are many counts of this clonotype. The V gene is TRBV10-3, the J gene TRBJ2-1; 11 positions match TRBD1. Germline CDR1 is ENHRY and CDR2 is SYGVKD. With 4 bases clipped from V and 4 bases from J, the junction kept 3 bases outside the gene matches. CDR3 length equals 15 residues. Here the CDR3 DNA reads TGTGCCATCAGTGTGGGACAGGGGGAATACAATGAGCAGTTCTTC. It codes for CAISVGQGEYNEQFF.

In its sample, this clonotype was seen many times. This chain connects TRBV5-6 to TRBJ1-6; 7 bases line up with TRBD1. The CDR3 length is 16 residues. CDR1 is SGHDT and CDR2 is YYEEEE in the germline V gene. V trimming: 1 base; J trimming: 8 bases; junction bases outside the gene matches: 9. The CDR3 sequence: CASSLPGQEVDSPLHF. The CDR3, as DNA: TGTGCCAGCAGCTTGCCTGGACAGGAAGTAGATTCACCCCTCCACTTT.

The chain combines TRBV10-3 with TRBJ2-3; TRBD1 aligns across 7 bases. V lost 10 bases to trimming and J lost 1 base; unmatched junction nucleotides: 11. Germline V gene data show CDR1 as ENHRY and CDR2 as SYGVKD. CDR3 length: 15 amino acids. This chain's CDR3 is CATIRGGGRTDTQYF. CDR3 coding DNA: TGTGCCACCATTCGAGGGGGCGGTCGCACAGATACGCAGTATTTT.

This clonotype appeared many times. The chain joins TRBV29-1 to TRBJ2-7; no clear D gene. Trimming removed 4 bases from V and 2 bases from J, with 9 bases in between. Germline V gene lookup returns CDR1 SQVTM and CDR2 ANQGSEA. The CDR3 covers 12 residues. Here the CDR3 DNA reads TGCAGCGTTGTGGGTCAGCCCTACGAGCAGTACTTC. Its translation is CSVVGQPYEQYF.

The CDR3 here is CASTTGLGVYGYTF. CDR3 DNA: TGTGCCAGCACCACAGGGTTGGGAGTCTATGGCTACACCTTC. V and J are TRBV9 and TRBJ1-2, with a possible D match to TRBD1 (6 bases). V shed 6 bases and J shed 4 bases, with 16 bases lying between them. This CDR3 region has 14 residues. The germline gives CDR1 SGDLS, CDR2 YYNGEE.